This T cell receptor (beta chain) appears in the sequencing data of a study of regulatory T cells in long-lasting Graves disease. According to the study, TCR beta libraries were built with iRepertoire HTBI primers and CDR3-region Arm-PCR. Authors' data handling: The study identified 62 TRBV and about 14 TRBJ segments across samples. TCRdb ran MiXCR on the multiplex PCR reads and lists one entry per CDR3 protein. The V and J calls come from TCRdb's annotation, not from the publication. The data contain 450,000 or so distinct CDR3 sequences, less than 25% of them singletons. A note on this clonotype: No antigen is known for it.

Study-wide results and caveats: Favoring TRBV28, TRBJ1-2 and TRBJ2-5 was a feature seen in persistent disease.

Time point of the sample: persistent/refractory GD, antithyroid drugs over 5 years with positive TRAb. RNA extracted from PBMCs served as the sequencing template. The germline CDR1 and CDR2 sequences are SEHNR and FQNEAQ (reference sequence). The CDR3 contains 15 residues. V dropped 1 base and J dropped 6 bases, with 16 bases sitting between them. This TCR was sampled from a female donor with Graves disease. The chain is built from TRBV7-9 and TRBJ2-7, with D unclear. The source was peripheral blood mononuclear cells (PBMCs), collected when the disease was refractory, from a patient treated with antithyroid drugs. The CDR3 DNA is TGTGCCAGCAGCTTAGGGCCTCCCCCGGTCGGCGAGCAGTACTTC. Its translation: CASSLGPPPVGEQYF.